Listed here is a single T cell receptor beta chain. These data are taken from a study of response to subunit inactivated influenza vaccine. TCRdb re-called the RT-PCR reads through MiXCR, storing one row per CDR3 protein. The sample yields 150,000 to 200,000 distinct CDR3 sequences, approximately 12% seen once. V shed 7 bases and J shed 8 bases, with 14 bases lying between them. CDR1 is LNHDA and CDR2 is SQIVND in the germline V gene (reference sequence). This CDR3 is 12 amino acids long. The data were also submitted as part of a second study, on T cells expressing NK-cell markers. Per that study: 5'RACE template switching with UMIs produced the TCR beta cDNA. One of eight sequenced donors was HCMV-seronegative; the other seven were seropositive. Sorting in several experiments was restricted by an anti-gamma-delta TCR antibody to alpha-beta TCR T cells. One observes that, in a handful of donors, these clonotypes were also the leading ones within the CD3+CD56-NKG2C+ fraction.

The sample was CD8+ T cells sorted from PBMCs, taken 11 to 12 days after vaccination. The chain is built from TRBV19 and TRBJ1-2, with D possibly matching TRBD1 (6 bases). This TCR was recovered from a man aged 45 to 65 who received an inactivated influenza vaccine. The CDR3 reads CASTKDRSGYTF. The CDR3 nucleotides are TGTGCCAGTACGAAGGACAGATCAGGCTACACCTTC.